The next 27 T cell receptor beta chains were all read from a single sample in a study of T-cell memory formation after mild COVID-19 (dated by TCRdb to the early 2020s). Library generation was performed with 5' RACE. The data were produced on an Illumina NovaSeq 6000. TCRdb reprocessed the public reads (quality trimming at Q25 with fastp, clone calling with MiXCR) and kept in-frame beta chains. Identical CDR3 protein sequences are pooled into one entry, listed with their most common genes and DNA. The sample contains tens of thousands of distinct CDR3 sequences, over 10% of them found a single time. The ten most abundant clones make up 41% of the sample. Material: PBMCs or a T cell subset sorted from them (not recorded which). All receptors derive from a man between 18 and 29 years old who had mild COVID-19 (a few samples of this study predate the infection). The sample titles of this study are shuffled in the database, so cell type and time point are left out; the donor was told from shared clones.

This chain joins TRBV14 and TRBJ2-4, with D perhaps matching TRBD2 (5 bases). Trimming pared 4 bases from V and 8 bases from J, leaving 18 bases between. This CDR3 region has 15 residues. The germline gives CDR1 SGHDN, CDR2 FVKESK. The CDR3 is CASSRARTSGDIQYF. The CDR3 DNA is TGTGCCAGCAGCCGGGCCCGAACTAGTGGGGACATTCAGTACTTC.

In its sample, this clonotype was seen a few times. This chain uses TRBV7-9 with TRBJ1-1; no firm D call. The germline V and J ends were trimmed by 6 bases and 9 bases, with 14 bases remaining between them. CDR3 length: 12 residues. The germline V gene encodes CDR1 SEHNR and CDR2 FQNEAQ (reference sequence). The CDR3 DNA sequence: TGTGCCAGCAGAAAGGAAAACCTGAAAGCTTTCTTT. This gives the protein CASRKENLKAFF.

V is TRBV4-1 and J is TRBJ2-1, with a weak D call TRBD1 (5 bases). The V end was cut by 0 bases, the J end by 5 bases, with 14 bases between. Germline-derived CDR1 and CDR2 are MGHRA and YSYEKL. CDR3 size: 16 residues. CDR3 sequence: CASSQEPWSGNNEQFF. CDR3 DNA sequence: TGCGCCAGCAGCCAAGAACCATGGTCAGGGAACAATGAGCAGTTCTTC.

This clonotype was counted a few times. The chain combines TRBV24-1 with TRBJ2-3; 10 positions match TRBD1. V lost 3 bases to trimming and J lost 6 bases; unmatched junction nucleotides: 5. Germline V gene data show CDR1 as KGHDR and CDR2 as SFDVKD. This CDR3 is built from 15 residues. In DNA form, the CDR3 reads TGTGCCACCAGTGATCGACAGGGGGCGGTTGATACGCAGTATTTT. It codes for CATSDRQGAVDTQYF.

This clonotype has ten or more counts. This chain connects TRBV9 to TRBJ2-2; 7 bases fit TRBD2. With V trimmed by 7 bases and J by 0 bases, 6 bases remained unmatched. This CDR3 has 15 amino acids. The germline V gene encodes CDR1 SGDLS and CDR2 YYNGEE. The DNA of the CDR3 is TGTGCCAGCTCTCTCGGGGGGACGAACACCGGGGAGCTGTTTTTT. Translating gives CASSLGGTNTGELFF.

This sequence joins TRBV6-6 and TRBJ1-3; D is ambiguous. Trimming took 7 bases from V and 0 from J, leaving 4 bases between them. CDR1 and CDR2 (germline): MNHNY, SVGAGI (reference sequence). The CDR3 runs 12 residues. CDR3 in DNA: TGTGCCAGCACCCCCTCTGGAAACACCATATATTTT. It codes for CASTPSGNTIYF.

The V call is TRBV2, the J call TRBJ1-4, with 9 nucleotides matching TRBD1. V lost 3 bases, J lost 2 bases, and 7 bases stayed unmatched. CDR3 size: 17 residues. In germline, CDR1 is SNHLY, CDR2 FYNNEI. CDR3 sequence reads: CASSDAGTGRTNEKLFF. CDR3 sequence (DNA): TGTGCCAGCAGTGACGCCGGGACAGGGAGGACTAATGAAAAACTGTTTTTT.

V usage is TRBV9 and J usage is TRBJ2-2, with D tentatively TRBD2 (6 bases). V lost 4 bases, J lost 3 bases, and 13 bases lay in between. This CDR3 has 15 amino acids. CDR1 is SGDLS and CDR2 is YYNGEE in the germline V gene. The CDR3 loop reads CASSRGIGDTGELFF. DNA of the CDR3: TGTGCCAGCAGCCGGGGGATTGGGGACACCGGGGAGCTGTTTTTT.

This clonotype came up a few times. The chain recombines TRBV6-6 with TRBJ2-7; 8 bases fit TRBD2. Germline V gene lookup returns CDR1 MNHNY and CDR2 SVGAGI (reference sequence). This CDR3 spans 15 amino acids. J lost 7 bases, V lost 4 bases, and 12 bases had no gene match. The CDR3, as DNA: TGTGCCAGCAGTTCCCCCATAGCGGGATCTACGGAGCAGTACTTC. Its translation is CASSSPIAGSTEQYF.

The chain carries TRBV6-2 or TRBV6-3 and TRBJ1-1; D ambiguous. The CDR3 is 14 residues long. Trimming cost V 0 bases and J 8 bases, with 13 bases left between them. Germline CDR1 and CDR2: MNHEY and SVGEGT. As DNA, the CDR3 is TGTGCCAGCAGTTACTCGTACGGGATAAACGAAGCTTTCTTT. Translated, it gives CASSYSYGINEAFF.

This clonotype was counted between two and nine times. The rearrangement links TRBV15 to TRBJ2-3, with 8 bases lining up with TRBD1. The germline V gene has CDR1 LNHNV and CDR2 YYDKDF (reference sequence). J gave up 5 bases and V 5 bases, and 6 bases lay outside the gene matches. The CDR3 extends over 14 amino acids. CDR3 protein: CATSPDRARDTQYF. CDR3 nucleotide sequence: TGTGCCACCAGCCCGGACAGGGCCAGAGATACGCAGTATTTT.

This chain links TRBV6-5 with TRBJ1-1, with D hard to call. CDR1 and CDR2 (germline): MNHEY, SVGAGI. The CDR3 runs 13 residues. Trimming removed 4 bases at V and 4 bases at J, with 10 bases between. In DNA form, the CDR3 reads TGTGCCAGCAGTTTTGAGGGAACCACTGAAGCTTTCTTT. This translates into CASSFEGTTEAFF.

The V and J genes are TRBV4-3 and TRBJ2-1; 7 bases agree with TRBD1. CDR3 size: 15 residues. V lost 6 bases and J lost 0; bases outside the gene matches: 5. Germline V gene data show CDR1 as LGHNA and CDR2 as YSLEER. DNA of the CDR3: TGCGCCAGCAGGGAAGGGACAGCCTCCTACAATGAGCAGTTCTTC. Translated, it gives CASREGTASYNEQFF.

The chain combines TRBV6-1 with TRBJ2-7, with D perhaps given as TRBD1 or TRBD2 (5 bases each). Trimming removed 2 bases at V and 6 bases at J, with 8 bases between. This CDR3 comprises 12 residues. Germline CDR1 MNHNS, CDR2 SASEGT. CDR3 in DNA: TGTGCCAGCAGTGAACGGGGCGGCGAGCAGTACGTC. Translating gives CASSERGGEQYV.

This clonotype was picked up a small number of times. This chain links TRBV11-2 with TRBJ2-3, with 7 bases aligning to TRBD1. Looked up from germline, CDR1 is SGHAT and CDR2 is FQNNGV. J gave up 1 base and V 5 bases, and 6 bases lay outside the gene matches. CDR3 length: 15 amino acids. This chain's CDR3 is CASSQQGDGTDTQYF. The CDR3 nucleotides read TGTGCCAGCAGCCAGCAGGGGGACGGCACAGATACGCAGTATTTT.

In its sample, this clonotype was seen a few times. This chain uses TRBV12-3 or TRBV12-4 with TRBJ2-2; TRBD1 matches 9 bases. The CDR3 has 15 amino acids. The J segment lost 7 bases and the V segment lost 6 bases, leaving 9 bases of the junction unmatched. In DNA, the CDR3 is TGTGCCAGCAGCCATGGGACAGGGTCGGGCGGGGAGCTGTTTTTT. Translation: CASSHGTGSGGELFF.

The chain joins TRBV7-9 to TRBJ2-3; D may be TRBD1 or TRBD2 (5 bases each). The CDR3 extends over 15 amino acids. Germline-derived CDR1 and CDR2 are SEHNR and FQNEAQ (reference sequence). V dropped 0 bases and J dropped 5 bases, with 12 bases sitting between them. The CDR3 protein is CASSLARDQIDTQYF. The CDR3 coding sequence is TGTGCCAGCAGCTTAGCCCGGGACCAGATAGATACGCAGTATTTT.

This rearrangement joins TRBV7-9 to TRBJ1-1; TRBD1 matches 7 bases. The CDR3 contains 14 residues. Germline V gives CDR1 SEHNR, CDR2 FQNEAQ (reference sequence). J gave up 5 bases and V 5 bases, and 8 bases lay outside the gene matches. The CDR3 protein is CASSQRDRDTEAFF. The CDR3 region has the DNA TGTGCCAGCAGCCAACGAGACAGGGATACTGAAGCTTTCTTT.

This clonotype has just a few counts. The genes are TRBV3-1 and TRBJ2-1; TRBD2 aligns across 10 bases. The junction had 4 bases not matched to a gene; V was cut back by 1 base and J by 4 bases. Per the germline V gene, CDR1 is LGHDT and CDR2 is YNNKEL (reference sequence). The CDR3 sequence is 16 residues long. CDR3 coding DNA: TGTGCCAGCAGCCAAGCCACTAGCGGGGATTACAATGAGCAGTTCTTC. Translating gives CASSQATSGDYNEQFF.

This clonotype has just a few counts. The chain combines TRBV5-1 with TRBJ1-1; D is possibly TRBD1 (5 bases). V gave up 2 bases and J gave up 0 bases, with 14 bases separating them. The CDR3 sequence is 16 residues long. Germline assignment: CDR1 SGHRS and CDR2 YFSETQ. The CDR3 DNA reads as TGCGCCAGCAGCTTAAGTGGTCGGGGACTGAACACTGAAGCTTTCTTT. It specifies CASSLSGRGLNTEAFF.

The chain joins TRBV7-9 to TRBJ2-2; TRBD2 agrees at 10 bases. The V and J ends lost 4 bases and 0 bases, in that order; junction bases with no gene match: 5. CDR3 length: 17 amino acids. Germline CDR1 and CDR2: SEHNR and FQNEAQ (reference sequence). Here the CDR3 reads CASSSGLASANTGELFF. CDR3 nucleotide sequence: TGTGCCAGCAGCTCGGGACTAGCGTCTGCGAACACCGGGGAGCTGTTTTTT.

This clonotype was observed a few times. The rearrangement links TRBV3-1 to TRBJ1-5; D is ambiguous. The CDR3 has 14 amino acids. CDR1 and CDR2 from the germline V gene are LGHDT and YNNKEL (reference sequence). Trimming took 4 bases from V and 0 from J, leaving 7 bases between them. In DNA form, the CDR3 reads TGTGCCAGCAGCCCAACGTATAGCAATCAGCCCCAGCATTTT. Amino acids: CASSPTYSNQPQHF.

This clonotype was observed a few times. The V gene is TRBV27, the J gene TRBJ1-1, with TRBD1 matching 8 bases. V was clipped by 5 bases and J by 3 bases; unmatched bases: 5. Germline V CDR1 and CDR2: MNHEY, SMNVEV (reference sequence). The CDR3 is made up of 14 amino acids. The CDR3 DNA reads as TGTGCCAGCAGTATCGACAGGGGATACACTGAAGCTTTCTTT. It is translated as CASSIDRGYTEAFF.

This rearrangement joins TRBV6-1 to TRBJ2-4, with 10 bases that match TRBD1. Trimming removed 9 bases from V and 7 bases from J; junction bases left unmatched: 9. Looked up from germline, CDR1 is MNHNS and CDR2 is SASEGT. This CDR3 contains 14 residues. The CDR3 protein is CASDRGLLGNIQYF. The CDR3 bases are TGTGCCAGTGACAGGGGGCTCCTAGGGAACATTCAGTACTTC.

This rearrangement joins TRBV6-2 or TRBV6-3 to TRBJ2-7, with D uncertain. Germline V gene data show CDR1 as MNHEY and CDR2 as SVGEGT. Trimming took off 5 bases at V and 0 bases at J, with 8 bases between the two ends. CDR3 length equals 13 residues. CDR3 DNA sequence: TGTGCCAGCAGTCTAACCTTCTCCTACGAGCAGTACTTC. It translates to CASSLTFSYEQYF.

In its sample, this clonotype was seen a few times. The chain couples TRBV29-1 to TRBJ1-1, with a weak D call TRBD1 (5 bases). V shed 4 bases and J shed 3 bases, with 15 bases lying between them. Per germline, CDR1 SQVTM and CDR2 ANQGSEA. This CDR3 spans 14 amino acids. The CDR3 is CSVARGTGDTEAFF. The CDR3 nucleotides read TGCAGCGTTGCCCGCGGGACGGGGGACACTGAAGCTTTCTTT.

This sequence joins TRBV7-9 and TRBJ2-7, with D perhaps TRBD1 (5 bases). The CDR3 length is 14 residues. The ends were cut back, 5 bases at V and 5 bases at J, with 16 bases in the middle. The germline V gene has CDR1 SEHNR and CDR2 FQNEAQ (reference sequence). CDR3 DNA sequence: TGTGCCAGCAGCCCTCCCGGCAGGGTCCACGAGCAGTACTTC. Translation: CASSPPGRVHEQYF.